The rows below give T cell receptor beta chains drawn from one sample of a study of T-cell memory formation after mild COVID-19. TCRdb re-called the 5' RACE reads through MiXCR, storing one row per CDR3 protein. In the table there are some 410,000 distinct CDR3 sequences, more than 20% of which are singletons. The sequencing sample was made of PBMCs or a T cell subset sorted from them (not recorded which). The source is an adult woman who had mild COVID-19 (a few samples of this study predate the infection). Cell type and time point are not known. CDR3s include the opening cysteine and the closing phenylalanine or tryptophan. Each record gives: CDR3 length, J gene, V gene, clone size, D gene, CDR3 DNA, CDR3 protein. D genes are given only for firm matches. The size field is filled for only some rows; it gives once, few, many or a size class.

length: 13
J: TRBJ1-2
V: TRBV6-1
size: -
D: TRBD1
DNA: TGTGCCAGCAGTGGCGGACAGGGAGAGCGCTACACCTTC
CDR3: CASSGGQGERYTF

length: 17
J: TRBJ2-1
V: TRBV9
size: few
D: TRBD1
DNA: TGTGCCAGCAGCGTAAGGGAACCACGGACAGGGAGTGATGAGCAGTTCTTC
CDR3: CASSVREPRTGSDEQFF

length: 12
J: TRBJ2-2
V: TRBV6-5
size: many
D: -
DNA: TGTGCCAGCAGTTATATTGCCGGGGAGCTGTTTTTT
CDR3: CASSYIAGELFF

length: 17
J: TRBJ2-2
V: TRBV29-1
size: -
D: TRBD1
DNA: TGCAGCGTTGACGAACCGGGACAGGGATGGAGCACCGGGGAGCTGTTTTTT
CDR3: CSVDEPGQGWSTGELFF

length: 19
J: TRBJ2-5
V: TRBV7-9
size: few
D: -
DNA: TGTGCCAGCAGCTTCATCTACCTCAGCACTGAGGCGACGGAAGAGACCCAGTACTTC
CDR3: CASSFIYLSTEATEETQYF

length: 13
J: TRBJ2-3
V: TRBV20-1
size: many
D: -
DNA: TGCAGTGCTCGGGACGGATACACAGATACGCAGTATTTT
CDR3: CSARDGYTDTQYF

length: 15
J: TRBJ2-5
V: TRBV7-9
size: once
D: TRBD1
DNA: TGTGCCAGCAGCACCCGGGACAGGGGGTTGGAGACCCAGTACTTC
CDR3: CASSTRDRGLETQYF

length: 15
J: TRBJ2-1
V: TRBV7-6
size: -
D: TRBD2
DNA: TGTGCCAGCAAAAGATATAGCGGGAGCGGGGATGAGCAGTTCTTC
CDR3: CASKRYSGSGDEQFF

length: 13
J: TRBJ2-7
V: TRBV12-3/TRBV12-4
size: -
D: -
DNA: TGTGCCAGCAGTTGGACGGACTCCTACGAGCAGTACTTC
CDR3: CASSWTDSYEQYF

length: 15
J: TRBJ2-2
V: TRBV7-9
size: few
D: -
DNA: TGTGCCAGCAGCCGCCGCGAGGGGTGGACCGGGGAGCTGTTTTTT
CDR3: CASSRREGWTGELFF

length: 12
J: TRBJ2-5
V: TRBV5-1
size: many
D: -
DNA: TGCGCCAGCAGCTTGGAATTTGAGACCCAGTACTTC
CDR3: CASSLEFETQYF

length: 16
J: TRBJ1-3
V: TRBV18
size: few
D: -
DNA: TGTGCCAGCTCACGAGAACTTCAGAGCTCTGGAAACACCATATATTTT
CDR3: CASSRELQSSGNTIYF

length: 13
J: TRBJ2-3
V: TRBV6-2/TRBV6-3
size: -
D: -
DNA: TGTGCCAGCAGTTACGAATTAACGGATACGCAGTATTTT
CDR3: CASSYELTDTQYF

length: 17
J: TRBJ2-7
V: TRBV5-1
size: -
D: TRBD1
DNA: TGCGCCAGCAGCTTGGGGGGGACAGGCCGAAGCTCCTACGAGCAGTACTTC
CDR3: CASSLGGTGRSSYEQYF

length: 13
J: TRBJ2-1
V: TRBV7-2
size: many
D: TRBD2
DNA: TGTGCCAGCAGCTTAGGACCTAGCGGTGAGCAGTTCTTC
CDR3: CASSLGPSGEQFF

length: 13
J: TRBJ2-1
V: TRBV7-8
size: -
D: -
DNA: TGTGCCAGCAGCTTAGGTAGCAGCCTTGCGAAGTTCTTC
CDR3: CASSLGSSLAKFF

length: 15
J: TRBJ1-1
V: TRBV5-5
size: -
D: -
DNA: TGTGCCAGCAGCTGGGAATGGCCAGGGAACACTGAAGCTTTCTTT
CDR3: CASSWEWPGNTEAFF